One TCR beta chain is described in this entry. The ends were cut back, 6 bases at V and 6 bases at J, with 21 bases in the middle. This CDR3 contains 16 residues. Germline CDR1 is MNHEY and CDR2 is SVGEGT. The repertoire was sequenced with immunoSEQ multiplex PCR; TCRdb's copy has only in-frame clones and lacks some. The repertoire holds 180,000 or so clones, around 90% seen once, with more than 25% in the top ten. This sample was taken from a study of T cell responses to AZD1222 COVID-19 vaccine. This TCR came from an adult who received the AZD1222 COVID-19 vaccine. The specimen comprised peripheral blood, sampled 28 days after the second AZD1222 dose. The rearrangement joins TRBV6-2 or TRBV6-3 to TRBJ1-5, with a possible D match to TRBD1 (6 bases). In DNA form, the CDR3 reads TGTGCCAGCAGCCCCGAACAGGGCAAAAAGGGTCAGCCCCAGCATTTT. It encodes CASSPEQGKKGQPQHF.